A single sample is the source of the 6 T cell receptor beta chains below, sequenced in a study of neoadjuvant anti-PD-1 for oral cavity cancer. Regarding time point: after neoadjuvant nivolumab, at surgical resection. TCRdb's table, derived via immunoSEQ multiplex PCR, lists solely in-frame clones and lacks some. The table has roughly 14,000 clones, roughly 70% seen once. The specimen comprised PBMCs, sampled after nivolumab (anti-PD-1) treatment. The receptors shown here come from a person aged 40 to 85 with oral cavity squamous cell carcinoma.

The rearrangement links TRBV7-3 to TRBJ2-6, with a tentative D call TRBD1 (6 bases). The V end was cut by 4 bases, the J end by 2 bases, with 12 bases between. This CDR3 is built from 16 residues. From germline, CDR1 is SGHTA and CDR2 FQGTGA. The CDR3 nucleotides read TGTGCCAGCAGCTCCTCACAGGGCCCTGGGGCCAACGTCCTGACTTTC. Translation gives CASSSSQGPGANVLTF.

J is TRBJ1-5 and V is TRBV28, with 9 bases aligning to TRBD1. Germline CDR1 and CDR2: MDHEN and SYDVKM. The CDR3 loop spans 17 amino acids. The junction had 9 bases not matched to a gene; V was cut back by 3 bases and J by 3 bases. CDR3 DNA sequence: TGTGCCAGCAGTTTGGGACAGGGAACGAGCCTCAATCAGCCCCAGCATTTT. It is translated as CASSLGQGTSLNQPQHF.

This clone was recorded only once. The CDR3, as DNA: TGTGCCAGCAGCTTAGCGAACGGTGCGGTGGAGACCCAGTACTTC. This encodes CASSLANGAVETQYF. The chain combines TRBV7-9 with TRBJ2-5; D not resolved. Trimming took 0 bases from V and 5 from J, leaving 13 bases between them. Germline assignment: CDR1 SEHNR and CDR2 FQNEAQ (reference sequence). This CDR3 spans 15 amino acids.

The chain combines TRBV15 with TRBJ2-3; D gene unclear. Trimming took off 1 base at V and 6 bases at J, with 2 bases between the two ends. This CDR3 has 11 amino acids. Germline CDR1 reads LNHNV; CDR2 reads YYDKDF (reference sequence). The DNA for the CDR3 is TGTGCCACCAGCAGAGTTGATACGCAGTATTTT. Its translation is CATSRVDTQYF.

CDR3 sequence (DNA): TGCGCCAGCAGTGTTCCGGGGTCCGTTTACAATGAGCAGTTCTTC. It codes for CASSVPGSVYNEQFF. The chain has TRBV5-1 and TRBJ2-1, with D tentatively TRBD2 (5 bases). Trimming removed 5 bases at V and 4 bases at J, with 16 bases between. CDR1 and CDR2 from the germline V gene are SGHRS and YFSETQ. The CDR3 sequence is 15 residues long.

This clone appeared a few times. The chain joins TRBV6-5 to TRBJ1-2, with D possibly being TRBD1 (6 bases). Germline lookup yields CDR1 MNHEY and CDR2 SVGAGI. V was cut by 0 bases and J by 1 base, with 12 bases left in between. The CDR3 extends over 16 amino acids. The CDR3 protein is CASSYSRRGSNYGYTF. As DNA, the CDR3 is TGTGCCAGCAGTTACTCGAGAAGGGGGAGTAACTATGGCTACACCTTC.